One TCR beta chain is described in this entry. No antigen is known for it. This may be a read error, as it is one base from a much larger clone. It is likely a read error, because the conserved phenylalanine at the end of the CDR3 is missing. The data belong to a study of breast tumors, draining lymph nodes, adjacent tissues (TCRdb year 2016). Notes on the research overall: Breast cancer patients provided tumor, adjacent nontumor tissue and axillary lymph nodes, and the study compared the TCR beta repertoires across these three sources. The study aimed to assess the relationships and possible T-cell exchange between tumor, surrounding tissue and draining lymph node repertoires in human breast cancer.

CDR1 and CDR2 were assigned from the germline V gene (reference sequence) as LNHDA and SQIVND. V drops 6 bases and J drops 3 bases, leaving 19 bases in between. The CDR3 totals 16 residues, both ends included. Only CDR3 DNA is held: 48 bases, read in frame from base 1. TCRdb lists the instrument as Illumina HiSeq 2000. TCR beta chain libraries were generated through multiplex PCR amplification. The amplified TCR beta chain products were analyzed by high-throughput sequencing. TCRdb applied fastp at Q25 and MiXCR to the public reads, then kept only in-frame beta chains. Under each unique CDR3 protein, matching rows form one entry showing the most common genes and DNA. The sample table holds 100,000 or so distinct CDR3 sequences, of which roughly 20% were seen once. Together, the top ten hold 1% to 1.5% of the sample. Lymph node samples came from the axillary draining lymph nodes of breast cancer patients.

General conclusions and limits of the study: The data were considered consistent with most tumor T cells being derived from the lymph node and subsequently expanding within tumor tissue. Tumors showed preferential V and J gene usage, and their T-cell repertoire diversity fell below that of lymph nodes yet above that of nontumor tissue. The similarity between tumor and nontumor tissue repertoires was significantly greater in luminal-like breast cancer than in basal-like breast cancer. The conclusion that tumor T cells originate in lymph nodes was framed as consistent with a hypothesis rather than directly demonstrated.

The source material was axillary lymph node tissue. This sequence was found in a female donor with breast cancer. Some clones in this sample may be carry-over from other donors' samples. This receptor chain uses TRBV19 and TRBJ2-3, and possibly TRBD2, on 5 matching bases. The DNA sequence is TGTGCCAGTAGGGGCAGGACTGTGATAGGGACAGATACGCAGTATCTT. Translated, this is CASRGRTVIGTDTQYL.